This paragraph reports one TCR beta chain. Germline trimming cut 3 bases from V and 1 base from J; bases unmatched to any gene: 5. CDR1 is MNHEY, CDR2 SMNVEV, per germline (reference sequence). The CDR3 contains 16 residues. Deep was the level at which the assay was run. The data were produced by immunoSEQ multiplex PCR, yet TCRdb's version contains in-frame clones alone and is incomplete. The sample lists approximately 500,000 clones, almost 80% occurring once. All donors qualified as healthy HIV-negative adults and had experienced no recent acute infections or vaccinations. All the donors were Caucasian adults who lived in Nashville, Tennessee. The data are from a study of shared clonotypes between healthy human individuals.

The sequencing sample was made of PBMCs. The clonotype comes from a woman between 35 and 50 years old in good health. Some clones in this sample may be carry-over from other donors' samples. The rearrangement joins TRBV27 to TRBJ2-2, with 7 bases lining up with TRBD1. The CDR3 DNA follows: TGTGCCAGCAGTTTGTCGAGGACAGGGAACACCGGGGAGCTGTTTTTT. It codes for CASSLSRTGNTGELFF.